This T cell receptor beta chain was sequenced for a study of shared clonotypes between healthy human individuals. Naive CD8 cells comprised CD45RO-negative, CCR7-positively selected cells, excluding terminally differentiated effector memory CD45RA+ cells. Points on this clone: No antigen is known for it. Other DNA sequences in the same sample also yield this CDR3.

The CDR3 extends over 12 amino acids. Per germline, CDR1 SEHNR and CDR2 FQNEAQ (reference sequence). V lost 4 bases, J lost 6 bases, and 10 bases lay in between. Some clones are missing from TCRdb's copy, which holds only in-frame ones; the method was immunoSEQ multiplex PCR. Among roughly 2 million clones listed, approximately 94% were seen once. Study-wide results and caveats: Larger estimated richness was generally seen in naive subsets than in memory subsets.

The source is a man aged 18 to 29 in good health. Sequencing was carried out using naive CD8+ T cells sorted from blood. V gene TRBV7-9 combines with J gene TRBJ2-7, with D uncertain. The CDR3 coding sequence is TGTGCCAGCAGCTCAGGCGCAGGCGAGCAGTACTTC. It specifies CASSSGAGEQYF.